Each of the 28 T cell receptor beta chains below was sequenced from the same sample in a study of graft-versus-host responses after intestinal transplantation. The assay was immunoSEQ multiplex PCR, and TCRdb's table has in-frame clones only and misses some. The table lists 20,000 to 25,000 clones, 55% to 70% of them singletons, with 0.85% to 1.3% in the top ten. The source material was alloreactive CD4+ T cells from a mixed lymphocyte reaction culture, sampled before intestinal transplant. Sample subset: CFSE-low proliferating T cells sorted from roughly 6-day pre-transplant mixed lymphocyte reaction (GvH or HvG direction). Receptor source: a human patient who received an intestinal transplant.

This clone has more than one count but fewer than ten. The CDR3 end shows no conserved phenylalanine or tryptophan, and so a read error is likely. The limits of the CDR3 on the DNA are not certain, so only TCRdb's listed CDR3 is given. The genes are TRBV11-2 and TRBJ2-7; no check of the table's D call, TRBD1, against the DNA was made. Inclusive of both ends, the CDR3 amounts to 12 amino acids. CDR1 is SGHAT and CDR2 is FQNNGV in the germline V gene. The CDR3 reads CASSFPGTGPQH.

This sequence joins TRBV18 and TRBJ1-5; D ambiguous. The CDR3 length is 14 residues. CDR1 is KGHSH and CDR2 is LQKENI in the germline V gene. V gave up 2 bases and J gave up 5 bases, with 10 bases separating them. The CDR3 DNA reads TGTGCCAGCTCACCAGTGACATCTGATCAGCCCCAGCATTTT. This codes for CASSPVTSDQPQHF. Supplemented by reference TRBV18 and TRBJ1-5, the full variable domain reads NAGVMQNPRHLVRRRGQEARLRCSPMKGHSHVYWYRQLPEEGLKFMVYLQKENIIDESGMPKERFSAEFPKEGPSILRIQQVVRGDSAAYFCASSPVTSDQPQHFGDGTRLSIL.

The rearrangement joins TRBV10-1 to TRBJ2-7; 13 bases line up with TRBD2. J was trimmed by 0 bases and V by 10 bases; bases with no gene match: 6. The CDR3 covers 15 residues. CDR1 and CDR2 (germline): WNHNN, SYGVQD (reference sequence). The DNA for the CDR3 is TGCGCCAACATGGGACTAGCGGGGATCTCCTACGAGCAGTACTTC. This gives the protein CANMGLAGISYEQYF.

CDR3 in amino acids: CASSLMGRISPLHF. Here the CDR3 DNA reads TGTGCCAGCAGCTTAATGGGCCGGATTTCACCCCTCCACTTT. The chain carries TRBV11-2 and TRBJ1-6; D ambiguous. Germline lookup yields CDR1 SGHAT and CDR2 FQNNGV. Trimming stripped 2 bases from V and 9 bases from J, with 11 bases between. The CDR3 covers 14 residues. The entire variable domain, with the rest obtained from reference TRBV11-2 and TRBJ1-6, is as follows: EAGVAQSPRYKIIEKRQSVAFWCNPISGHATLYWYQQILGQGPKLLIQFQNNGVVDDSQLPKDRFSAERLKGVDSTLKIQPAKLEDSAVYLCASSLMGRISPLHFGNGTRLTVT.

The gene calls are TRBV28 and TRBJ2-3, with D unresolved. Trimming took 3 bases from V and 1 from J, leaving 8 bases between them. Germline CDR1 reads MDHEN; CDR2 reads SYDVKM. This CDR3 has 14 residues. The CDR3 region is CASSFTSRTDTQYF. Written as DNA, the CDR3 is TGTGCCAGCAGTTTTACATCCCGCACAGATACGCAGTATTTT.

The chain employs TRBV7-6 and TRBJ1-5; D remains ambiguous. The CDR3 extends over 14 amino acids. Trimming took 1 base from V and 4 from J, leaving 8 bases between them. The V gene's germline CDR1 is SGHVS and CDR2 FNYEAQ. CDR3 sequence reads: CASSLGLENQPQHF. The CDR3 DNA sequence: TGTGCCAGCAGCTTAGGACTGGAAAATCAGCCCCAGCATTTT.

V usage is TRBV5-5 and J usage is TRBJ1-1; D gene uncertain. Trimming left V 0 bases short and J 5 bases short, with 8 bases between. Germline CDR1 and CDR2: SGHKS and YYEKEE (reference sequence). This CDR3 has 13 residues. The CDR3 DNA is TGTGCCAGCAGCTTGGTCGGGTGGACTGAAGCTTTCTTT. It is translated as CASSLVGWTEAFF. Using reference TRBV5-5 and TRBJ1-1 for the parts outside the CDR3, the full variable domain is DAGVTQSPTHLIKTRGQQVTLRCSPISGHKSVSWYQQVLGQGPQFIFQYYEKEERGRGNFPDRFSARQFPNYSSELNVNALLLGDSALYLCASSLVGWTEAFFGQGTRLTVV.

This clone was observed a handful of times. CDR3: CSVTRGPNTEAFF. The CDR3 DNA reads as TGCAGCGTCACCAGGGGCCCGAACACTGAAGCTTTCTTT. The chain couples TRBV29-1 to TRBJ1-1, with a tentative D call TRBD1 (6 bases). CDR1 and CDR2 from the germline V gene are SQVTM and ANQGSEA. This CDR3 is 13 amino acids long. V was cut by 6 bases and J by 1 base, with 12 bases left in between.

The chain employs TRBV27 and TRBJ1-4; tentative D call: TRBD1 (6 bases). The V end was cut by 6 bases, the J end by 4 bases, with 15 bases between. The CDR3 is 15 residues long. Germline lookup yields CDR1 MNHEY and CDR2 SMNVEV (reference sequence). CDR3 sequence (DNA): TGTGCCAGCAGATCGATCAAGGGGGTTAATGAAAAACTGTTTTTT. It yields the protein CASRSIKGVNEKLFF.

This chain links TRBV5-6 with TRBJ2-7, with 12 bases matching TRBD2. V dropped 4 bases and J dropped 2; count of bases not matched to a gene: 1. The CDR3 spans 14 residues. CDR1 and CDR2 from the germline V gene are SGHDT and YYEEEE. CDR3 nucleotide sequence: TGTGCCAGCAGCGGGACTAGCGGGCCCTACGAGCAGTACTTC. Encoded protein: CASSGTSGPYEQYF.

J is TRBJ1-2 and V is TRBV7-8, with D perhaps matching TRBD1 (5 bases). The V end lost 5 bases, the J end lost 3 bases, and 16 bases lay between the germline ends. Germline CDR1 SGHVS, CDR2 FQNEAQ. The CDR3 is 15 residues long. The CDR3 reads CASSPGPGVDYGYTF. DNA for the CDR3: TGTGCCAGCAGCCCTGGACCGGGGGTGGACTATGGCTACACCTTC. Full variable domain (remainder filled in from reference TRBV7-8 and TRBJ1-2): GAGVSQSPRYKVAKRGQDVALRCDPISGHVSLFWYQQALGQGPEFLTYFQNEAQLDKSGLPSDRFFAERPEGSVSTLKIQRTQQEDSAVYLCASSPGPGVDYGYTFGSGTRLTVV.

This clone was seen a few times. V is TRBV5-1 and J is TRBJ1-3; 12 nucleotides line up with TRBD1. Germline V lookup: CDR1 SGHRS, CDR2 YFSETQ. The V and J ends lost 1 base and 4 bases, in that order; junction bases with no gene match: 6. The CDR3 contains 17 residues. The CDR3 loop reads CASSLPGQGATGNTIYF. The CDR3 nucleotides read TGCGCCAGCAGCTTGCCGGGACAGGGGGCAACGGGAAACACCATATATTTT.

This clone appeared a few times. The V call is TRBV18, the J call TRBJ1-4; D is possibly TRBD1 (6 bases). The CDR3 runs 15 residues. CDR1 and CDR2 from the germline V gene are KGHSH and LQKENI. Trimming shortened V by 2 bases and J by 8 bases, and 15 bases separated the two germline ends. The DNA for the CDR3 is TGTGCCAGCTCACCAAGCTCAGGGGCGGAGGAAAAACTGTTTTTT. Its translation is CASSPSSGAEEKLFF.

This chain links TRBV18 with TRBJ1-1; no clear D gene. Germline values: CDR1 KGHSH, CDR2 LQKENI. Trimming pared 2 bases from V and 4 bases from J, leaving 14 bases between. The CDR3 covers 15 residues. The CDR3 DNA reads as TGTGCCAGCTCACCAGGCTGGGCCCAGAGCACTGAAGCTTTCTTT. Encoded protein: CASSPGWAQSTEAFF.

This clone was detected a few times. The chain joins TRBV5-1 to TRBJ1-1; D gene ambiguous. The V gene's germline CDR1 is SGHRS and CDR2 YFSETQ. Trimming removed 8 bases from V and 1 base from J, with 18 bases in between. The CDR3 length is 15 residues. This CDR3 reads CASSLPLTANTEAFF. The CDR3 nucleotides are TGCGCCAGTTCCTTACCTCTTACAGCGAACACTGAAGCTTTCTTT.

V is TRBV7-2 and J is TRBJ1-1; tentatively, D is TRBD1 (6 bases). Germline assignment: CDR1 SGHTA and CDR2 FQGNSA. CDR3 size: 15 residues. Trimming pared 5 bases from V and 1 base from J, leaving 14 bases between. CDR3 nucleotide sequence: TGTGCCAGCAGCCCTACTAGGGGGGGGAACACTGAAGCTTTCTTT. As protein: CASSPTRGGNTEAFF.

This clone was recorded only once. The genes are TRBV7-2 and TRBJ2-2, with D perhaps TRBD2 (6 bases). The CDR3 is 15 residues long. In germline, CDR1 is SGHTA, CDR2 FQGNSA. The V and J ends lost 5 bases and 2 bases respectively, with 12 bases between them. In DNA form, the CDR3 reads TGTGCCAGCAGCGCAACCGGGACTAACACCGGGGAGCTGTTTTTT. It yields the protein CASSATGTNTGELFF.

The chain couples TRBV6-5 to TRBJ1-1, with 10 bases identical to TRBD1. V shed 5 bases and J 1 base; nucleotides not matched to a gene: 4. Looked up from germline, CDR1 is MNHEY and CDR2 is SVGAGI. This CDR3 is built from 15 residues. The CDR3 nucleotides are TGTGCCAGCAGTCGACAGGGGGCTTGGAACACTGAAGCTTTCTTT. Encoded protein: CASSRQGAWNTEAFF.

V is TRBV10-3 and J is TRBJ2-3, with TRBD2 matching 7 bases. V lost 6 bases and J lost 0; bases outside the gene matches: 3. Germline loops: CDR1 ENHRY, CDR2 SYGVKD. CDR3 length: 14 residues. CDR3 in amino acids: CAIRLAPSTDTQYF. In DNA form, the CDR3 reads TGTGCCATCAGACTAGCGCCTAGCACAGATACGCAGTATTTT.

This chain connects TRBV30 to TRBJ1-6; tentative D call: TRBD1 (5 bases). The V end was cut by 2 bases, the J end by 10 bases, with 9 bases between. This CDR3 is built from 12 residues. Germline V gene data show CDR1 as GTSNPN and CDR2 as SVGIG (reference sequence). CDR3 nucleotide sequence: TGTGCCTGGAGTAGGGGTGAATCACCCCTCCACTTT. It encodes CAWSRGESPLHF. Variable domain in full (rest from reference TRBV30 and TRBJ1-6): SQTIHQWPATLVQPVGSPLSLECTVEGTSNPNLYWYRQAAGRGLQLLFYSVGIGQISSEVPQNLSASRPQDRQFILSSKKLLLSDSGFYLCAWSRGESPLHFGNGTRLTVT.

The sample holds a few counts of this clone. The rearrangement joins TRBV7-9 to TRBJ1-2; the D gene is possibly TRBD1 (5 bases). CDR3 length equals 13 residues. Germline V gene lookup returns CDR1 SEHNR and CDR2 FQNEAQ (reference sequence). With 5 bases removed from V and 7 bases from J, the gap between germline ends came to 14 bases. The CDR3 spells CASSPTGVGGYTF. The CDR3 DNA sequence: TGTGCCAGCAGCCCAACGGGGGTGGGTGGCTACACCTTC.

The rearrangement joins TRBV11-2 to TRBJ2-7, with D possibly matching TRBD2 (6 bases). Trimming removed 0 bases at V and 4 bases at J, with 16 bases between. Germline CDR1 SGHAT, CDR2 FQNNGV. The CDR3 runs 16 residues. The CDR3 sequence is CASSLDLGGSLYEQYF. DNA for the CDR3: TGTGCCAGCAGCTTAGATTTGGGAGGATCGCTGTACGAGCAGTACTTC.

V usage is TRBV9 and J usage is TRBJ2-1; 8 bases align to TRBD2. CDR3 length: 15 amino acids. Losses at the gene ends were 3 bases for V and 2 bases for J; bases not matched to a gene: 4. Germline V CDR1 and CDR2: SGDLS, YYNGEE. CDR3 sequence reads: CASSAGGGPYNEQFF. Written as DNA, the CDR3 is TGTGCCAGCAGCGCCGGGGGGGGGCCCTACAATGAGCAGTTCTTC. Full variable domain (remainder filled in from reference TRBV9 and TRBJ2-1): DSGVTQTPKHLITATGQRVTLRCSPRSGDLSVYWYQQSLDQGLQFLIQYYNGEERAKGNILERFSAQQFPDLHSELNLSSLELGDSALYFCASSAGGGPYNEQFFGPGTRLTVL.

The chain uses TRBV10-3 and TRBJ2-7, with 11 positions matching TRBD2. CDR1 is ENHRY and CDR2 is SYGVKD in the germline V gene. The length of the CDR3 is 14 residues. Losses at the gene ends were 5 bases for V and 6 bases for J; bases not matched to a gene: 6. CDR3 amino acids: CAISFLAGGPEQYF. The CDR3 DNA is TGTGCCATCAGTTTTCTAGCGGGAGGCCCCGAGCAGTACTTC.

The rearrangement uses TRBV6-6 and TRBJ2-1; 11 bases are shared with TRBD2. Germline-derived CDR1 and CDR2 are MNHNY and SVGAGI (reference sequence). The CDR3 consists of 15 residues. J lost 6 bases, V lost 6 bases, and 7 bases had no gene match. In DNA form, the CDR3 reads TGTGCCAGCAGCAGACTAGCGGGATCGTCCAATGAGCAGTTCTTC. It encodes CASSRLAGSSNEQFF.

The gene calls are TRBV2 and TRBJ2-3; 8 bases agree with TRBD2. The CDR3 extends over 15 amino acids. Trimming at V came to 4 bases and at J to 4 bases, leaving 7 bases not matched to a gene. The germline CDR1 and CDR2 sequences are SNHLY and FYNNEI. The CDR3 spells CASSVNSGVPDTQYF. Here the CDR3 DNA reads TGTGCCAGCAGTGTGAATAGCGGGGTCCCAGATACGCAGTATTTT.

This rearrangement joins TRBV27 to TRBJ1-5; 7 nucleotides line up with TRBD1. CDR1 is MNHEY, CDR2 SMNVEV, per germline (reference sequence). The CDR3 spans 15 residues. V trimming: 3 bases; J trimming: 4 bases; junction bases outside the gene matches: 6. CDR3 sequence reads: CASSFGAGGNQPQHF. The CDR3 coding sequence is TGTGCCAGCAGTTTCGGGGCAGGGGGGAATCAGCCCCAGCATTTT.

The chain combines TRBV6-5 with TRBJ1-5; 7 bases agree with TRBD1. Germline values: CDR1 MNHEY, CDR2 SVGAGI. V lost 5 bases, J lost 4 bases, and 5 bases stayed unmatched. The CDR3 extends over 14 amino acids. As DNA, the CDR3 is TGTGCCAGCAGTGGGGGACAGATTAATCAGCCCCAGCATTTT. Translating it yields CASSGGQINQPQHF.